This T cell receptor beta chain was obtained from a study of CD8 T cells in ankylosing spondylitis. CDR1 is SGHRS and CDR2 is YFSETQ in the germline V gene. Trimming stripped 3 bases from V and 4 bases from J, with 14 bases between. The CDR3 loop spans 16 amino acids. General observations from the study: Matched synovial fluid from ankylosing spondylitis patients was reported to be enriched for disease-linked clones.

This clonotype was seen at least ten times. Antigen: not known. Via MiXCR, TCRdb re-called the 5' RACE reads, giving one row per CDR3 protein. The table lists roughly 64,000 distinct CDR3 sequences, about 6.2% of them singletons. The source of this sequence is a male donor with ankylosing spondylitis. The V gene is TRBV5-1, the J gene TRBJ1-6; D gene unclear. What was sequenced was synovial fluid, either unsorted or a sorted T cell fraction (not recorded which). DNA for the CDR3: TGCGCCAGCAGCTGGACGACCGGGAATTATAATTCACCCCTCCACTTT. Protein sequence: CASSWTTGNYNSPLHF.